The present entry profiles one TCR beta chain with its context. Data came from immunoSEQ multiplex PCR; TCRdb stores just in-frame clones and leaves some out. The sample contains roughly 70,000 clones, over 75% of which appear only once. The V end lost 0 bases, the J end lost 9 bases, and 18 bases lay between the germline ends. The CDR3 loop spans 16 amino acids. The germline gives CDR1 MNHNS, CDR2 SASEGT. The data originate from a study of cytotoxic CD8 clonotypes in ibrutinib-treated CLL. The chain uses TRBV6-1 and TRBJ1-5; D is ambiguous. The clonotype was recovered from a human donor with chronic lymphocytic leukemia. Here the sequenced sample was PBMCs, taken at disease progression, from a patient treated with ibrutinib. CDR3 residues: CASSEALGPHMGPQHF. The CDR3 region has the DNA TGTGCCAGCAGTGAAGCGTTAGGCCCCCACATGGGGCCCCAGCATTTT.